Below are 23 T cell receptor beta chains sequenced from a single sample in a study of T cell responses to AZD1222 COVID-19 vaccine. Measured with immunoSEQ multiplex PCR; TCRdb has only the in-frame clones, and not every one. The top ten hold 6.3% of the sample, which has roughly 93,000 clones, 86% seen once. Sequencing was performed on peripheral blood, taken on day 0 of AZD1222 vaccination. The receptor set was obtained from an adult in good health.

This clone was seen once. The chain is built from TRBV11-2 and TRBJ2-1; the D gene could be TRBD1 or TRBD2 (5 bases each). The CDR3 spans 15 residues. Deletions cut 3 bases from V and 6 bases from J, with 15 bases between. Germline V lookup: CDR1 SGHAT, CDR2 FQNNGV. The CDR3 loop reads CASSFRSGPSNEQFF. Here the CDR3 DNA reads TGTGCCAGCAGCTTCAGGTCGGGGCCGAGCAATGAGCAGTTCTTC. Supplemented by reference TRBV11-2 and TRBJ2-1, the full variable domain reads EAGVAQSPRYKIIEKRQSVAFWCNPISGHATLYWYQQILGQGPKLLIQFQNNGVVDDSQLPKDRFSAERLKGVDSTLKIQPAKLEDSAVYLCASSFRSGPSNEQFFGPGTRLTVL.

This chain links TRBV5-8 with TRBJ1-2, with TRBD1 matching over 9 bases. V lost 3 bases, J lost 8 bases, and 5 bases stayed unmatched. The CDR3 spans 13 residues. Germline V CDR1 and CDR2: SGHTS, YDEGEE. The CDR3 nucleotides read TGTGCCAGCAGCTGGACAGGGGTCGGGGGCTACACCTTC. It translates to CASSWTGVGGYTF.

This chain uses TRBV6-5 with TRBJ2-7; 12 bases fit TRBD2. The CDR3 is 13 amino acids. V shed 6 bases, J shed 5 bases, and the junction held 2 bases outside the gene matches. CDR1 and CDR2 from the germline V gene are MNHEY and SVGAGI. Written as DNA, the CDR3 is TGTGCCAGCAGGCTAGCGGGGGGGAACGAGCAGTACTTC. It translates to CASRLAGGNEQYF.

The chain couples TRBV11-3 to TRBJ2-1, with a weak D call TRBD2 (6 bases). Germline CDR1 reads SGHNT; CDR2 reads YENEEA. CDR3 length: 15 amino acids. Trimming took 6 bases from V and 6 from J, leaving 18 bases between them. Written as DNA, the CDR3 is TGTGCCAGCAGTTCAAGCGGGTCTCGCGGCAATGAGCAGTTCTTC. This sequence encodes CASSSSGSRGNEQFF.

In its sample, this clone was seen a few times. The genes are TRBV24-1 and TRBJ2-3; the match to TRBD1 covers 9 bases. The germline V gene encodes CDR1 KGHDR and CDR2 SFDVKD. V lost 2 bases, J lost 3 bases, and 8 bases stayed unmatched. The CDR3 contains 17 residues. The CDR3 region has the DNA TGTGCCACCAGTGATTGGGGACAGGGTGTGGGAACAGATACGCAGTATTTT. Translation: CATSDWGQGVGTDTQYF.

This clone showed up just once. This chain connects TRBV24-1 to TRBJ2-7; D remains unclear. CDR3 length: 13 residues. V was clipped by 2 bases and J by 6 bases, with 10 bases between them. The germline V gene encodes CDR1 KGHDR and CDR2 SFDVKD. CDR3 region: CATSDSSVGEQYF. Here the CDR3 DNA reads TGTGCCACCAGTGATTCGTCAGTAGGCGAGCAGTACTTC.

The CDR3 spells CASSLEAGLAYNEQFF. In DNA, the CDR3 is TGTGCCAGCAGCTTAGAGGCGGGCCTGGCTTACAATGAGCAGTTCTTC. The chain joins TRBV7-3 to TRBJ2-1; D is possibly TRBD2 (5 bases). Trimming left V 2 bases short and J 4 bases short, with 15 bases between. This CDR3 has 16 residues. Germline values: CDR1 SGHTA, CDR2 FQGTGA.

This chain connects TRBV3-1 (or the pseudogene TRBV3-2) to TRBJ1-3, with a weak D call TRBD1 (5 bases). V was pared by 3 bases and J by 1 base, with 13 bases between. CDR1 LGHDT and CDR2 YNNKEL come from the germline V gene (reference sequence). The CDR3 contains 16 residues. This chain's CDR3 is CASSHNQGSSGNTIYF. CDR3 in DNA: TGTGCCAGCAGCCATAATCAGGGATCGTCTGGAAACACCATATATTTT.

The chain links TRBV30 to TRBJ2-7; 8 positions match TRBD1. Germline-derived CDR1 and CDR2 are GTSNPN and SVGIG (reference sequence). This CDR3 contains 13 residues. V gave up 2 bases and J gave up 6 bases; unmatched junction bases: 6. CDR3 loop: CAWSWTGRGEQYF. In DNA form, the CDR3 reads TGTGCCTGGAGTTGGACAGGGCGCGGCGAGCAGTACTTC.

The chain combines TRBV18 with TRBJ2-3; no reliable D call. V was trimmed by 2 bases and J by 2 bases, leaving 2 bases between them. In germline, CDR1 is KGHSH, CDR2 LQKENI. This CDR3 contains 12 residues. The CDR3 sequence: CASSPYTDTQYF. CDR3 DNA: TGTGCCAGCTCACCATACACAGATACGCAGTATTTT.

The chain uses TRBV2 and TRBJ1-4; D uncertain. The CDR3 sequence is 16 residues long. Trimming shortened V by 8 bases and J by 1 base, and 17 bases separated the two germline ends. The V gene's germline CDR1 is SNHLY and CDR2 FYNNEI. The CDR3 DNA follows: TGTGCCAGCCGGATCTTACTCAGAGGAACTAATGAAAAACTGTTTTTT. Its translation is CASRILLRGTNEKLFF.

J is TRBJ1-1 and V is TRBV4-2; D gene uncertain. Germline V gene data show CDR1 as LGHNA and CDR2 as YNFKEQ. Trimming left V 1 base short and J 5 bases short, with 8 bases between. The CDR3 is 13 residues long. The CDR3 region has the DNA TGTGCCAGCAGCCAAGGGATGGGGACTGAAGCTTTCTTT. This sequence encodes CASSQGMGTEAFF.

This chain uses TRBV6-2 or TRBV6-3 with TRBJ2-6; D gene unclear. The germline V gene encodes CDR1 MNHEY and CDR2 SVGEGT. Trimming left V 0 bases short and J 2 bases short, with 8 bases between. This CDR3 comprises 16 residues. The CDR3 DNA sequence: TGTGCCAGCAGTTACTCGACCGCAACTGGGGCCAACGTCCTGACTTTC. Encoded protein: CASSYSTATGANVLTF.

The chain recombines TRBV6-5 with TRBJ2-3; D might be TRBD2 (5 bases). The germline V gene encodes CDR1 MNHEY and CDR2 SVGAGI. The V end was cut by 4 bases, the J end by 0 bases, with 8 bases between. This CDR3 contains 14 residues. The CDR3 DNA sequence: TGTGCCAGCAGTTTGACGGGGAGCACAGATACGCAGTATTTT. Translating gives CASSLTGSTDTQYF.

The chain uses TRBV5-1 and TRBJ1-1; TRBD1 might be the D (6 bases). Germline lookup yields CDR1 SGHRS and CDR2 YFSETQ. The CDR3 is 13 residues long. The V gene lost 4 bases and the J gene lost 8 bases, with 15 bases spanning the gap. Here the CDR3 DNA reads TGCGCCAGCAGCCGCCGATTGGACAGAGAAGCTTTCTTT. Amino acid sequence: CASSRRLDREAFF. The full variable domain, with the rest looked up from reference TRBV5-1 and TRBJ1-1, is KAGVTQTPRYLIKTRGQQVTLSCSPISGHRSVSWYQQTPGQGLQFLFEYFSETQRNKGNFPGRFSGRQFSNSRSEMNVSTLELGDSALYLCASSRRLDREAFFGQGTRLTVV.

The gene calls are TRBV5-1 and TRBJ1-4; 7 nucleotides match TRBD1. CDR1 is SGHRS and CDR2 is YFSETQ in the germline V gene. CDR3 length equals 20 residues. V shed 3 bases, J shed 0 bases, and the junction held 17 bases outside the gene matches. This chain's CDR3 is CASSWMVEERQGATNEKLFF. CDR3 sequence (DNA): TGCGCCAGCAGCTGGATGGTAGAAGAACGTCAGGGGGCAACTAATGAAAAACTGTTTTTT. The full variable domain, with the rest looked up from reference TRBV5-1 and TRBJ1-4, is KAGVTQTPRYLIKTRGQQVTLSCSPISGHRSVSWYQQTPGQGLQFLFEYFSETQRNKGNFPGRFSGRQFSNSRSEMNVSTLELGDSALYLCASSWMVEERQGATNEKLFFGSGTQLSVL.

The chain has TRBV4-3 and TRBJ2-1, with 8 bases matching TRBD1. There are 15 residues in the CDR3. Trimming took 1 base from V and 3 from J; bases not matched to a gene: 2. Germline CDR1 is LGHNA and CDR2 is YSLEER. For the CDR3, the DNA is TGCGCCAGCAGCCAAGGGGACAGGCACTACAATGAGCAGTTCTTC. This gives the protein CASSQGDRHYNEQFF.

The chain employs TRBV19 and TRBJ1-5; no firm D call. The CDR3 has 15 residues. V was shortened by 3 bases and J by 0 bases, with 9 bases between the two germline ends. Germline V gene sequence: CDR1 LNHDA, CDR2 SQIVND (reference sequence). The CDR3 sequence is CASSMWVNSNQPQHF. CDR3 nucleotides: TGTGCCAGTAGTATGTGGGTGAATAGCAATCAGCCCCAGCATTTT. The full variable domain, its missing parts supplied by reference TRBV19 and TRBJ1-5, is DGGITQSPKYLFRKEGQNVTLSCEQNLNHDAMYWYRQDPGQGLRLIYYSQIVNDFQKGDIAEGYSVSREKKESFPLTVTSAQKNPTAFYLCASSMWVNSNQPQHFGDGTRLSIL.

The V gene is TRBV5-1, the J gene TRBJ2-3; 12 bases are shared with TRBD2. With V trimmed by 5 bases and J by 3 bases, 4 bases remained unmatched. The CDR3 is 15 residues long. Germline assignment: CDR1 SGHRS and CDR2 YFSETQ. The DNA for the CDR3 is TGCGCCAGCAGGACTAGCGGGAGACAGACAGATACGCAGTATTTT. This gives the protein CASRTSGRQTDTQYF.

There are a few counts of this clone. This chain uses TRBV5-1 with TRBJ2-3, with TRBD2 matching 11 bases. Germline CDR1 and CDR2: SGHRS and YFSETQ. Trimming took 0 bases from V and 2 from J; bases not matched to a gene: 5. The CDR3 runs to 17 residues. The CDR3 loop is CASSLGPTSGVTDTQYF. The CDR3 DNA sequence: TGCGCCAGCAGCTTGGGTCCGACTAGCGGGGTCACAGATACGCAGTATTTT. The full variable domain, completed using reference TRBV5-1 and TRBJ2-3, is KAGVTQTPRYLIKTRGQQVTLSCSPISGHRSVSWYQQTPGQGLQFLFEYFSETQRNKGNFPGRFSGRQFSNSRSEMNVSTLELGDSALYLCASSLGPTSGVTDTQYFGPGTRLTVL.

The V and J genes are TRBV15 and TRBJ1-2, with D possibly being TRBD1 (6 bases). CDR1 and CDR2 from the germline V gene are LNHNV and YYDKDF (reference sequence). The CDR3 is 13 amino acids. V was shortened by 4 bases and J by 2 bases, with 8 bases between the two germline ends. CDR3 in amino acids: CATSNDRNYGYTF. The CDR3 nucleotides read TGTGCCACCAGCAACGACAGGAACTATGGCTACACCTTC.

The CDR3 DNA is TGTGCCAGCAGTGAACGGGTGGGACGGAACGATGGCTACACCTTC. It encodes CASSERVGRNDGYTF. The chain uses TRBV25-1 and TRBJ1-2, with D maybe TRBD1 (5 bases). CDR3 size: 15 residues. Trimming cost V 2 bases and J 6 bases, with 16 bases left between them. From germline, CDR1 is MGHDK and CDR2 SYGVNS.

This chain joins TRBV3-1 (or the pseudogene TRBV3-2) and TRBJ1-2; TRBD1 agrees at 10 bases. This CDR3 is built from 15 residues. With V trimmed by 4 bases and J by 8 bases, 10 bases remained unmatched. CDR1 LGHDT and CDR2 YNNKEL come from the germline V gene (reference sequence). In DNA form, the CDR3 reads TGTGCCAGCAGCCGATCCGGGACAGGGGATTCGGGCTACACCTTC. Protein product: CASSRSGTGDSGYTF.